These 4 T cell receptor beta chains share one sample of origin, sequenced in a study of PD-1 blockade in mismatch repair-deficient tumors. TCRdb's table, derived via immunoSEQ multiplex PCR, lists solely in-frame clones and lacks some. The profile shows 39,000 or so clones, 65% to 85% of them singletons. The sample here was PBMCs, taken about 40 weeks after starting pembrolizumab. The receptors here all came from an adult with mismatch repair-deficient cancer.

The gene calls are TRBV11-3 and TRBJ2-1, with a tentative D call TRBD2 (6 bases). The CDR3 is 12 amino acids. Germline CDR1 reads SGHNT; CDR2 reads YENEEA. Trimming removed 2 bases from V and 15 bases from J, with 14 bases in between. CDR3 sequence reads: CASSLTGTRGFF. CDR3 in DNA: TGTGCCAGCAGCTTAACCGGGACTCGAGGGTTCTTC.

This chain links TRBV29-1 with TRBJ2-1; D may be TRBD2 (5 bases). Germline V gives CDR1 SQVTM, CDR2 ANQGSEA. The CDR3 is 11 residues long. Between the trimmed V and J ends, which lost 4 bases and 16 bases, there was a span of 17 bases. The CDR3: CSVVFLGVGFF. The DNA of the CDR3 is TGCAGCGTTGTATTCCTCGGGGTCGGCTTCTTC.

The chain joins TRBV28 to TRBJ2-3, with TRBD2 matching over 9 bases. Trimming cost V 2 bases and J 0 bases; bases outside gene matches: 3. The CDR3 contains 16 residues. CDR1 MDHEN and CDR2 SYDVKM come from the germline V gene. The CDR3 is CASSLGLAGSTDTQYF. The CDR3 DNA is TGTGCCAGCAGTTTAGGTCTAGCGGGAAGCACAGATACGCAGTATTTT.

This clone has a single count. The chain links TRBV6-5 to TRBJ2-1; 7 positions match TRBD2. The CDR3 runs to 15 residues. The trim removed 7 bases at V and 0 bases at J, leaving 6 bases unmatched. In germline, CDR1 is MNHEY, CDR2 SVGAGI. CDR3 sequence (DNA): TGTGCCAGCACCAGGGACTACAGCTCCTACAATGAGCAGTTCTTC. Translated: CASTRDYSSYNEQFF.